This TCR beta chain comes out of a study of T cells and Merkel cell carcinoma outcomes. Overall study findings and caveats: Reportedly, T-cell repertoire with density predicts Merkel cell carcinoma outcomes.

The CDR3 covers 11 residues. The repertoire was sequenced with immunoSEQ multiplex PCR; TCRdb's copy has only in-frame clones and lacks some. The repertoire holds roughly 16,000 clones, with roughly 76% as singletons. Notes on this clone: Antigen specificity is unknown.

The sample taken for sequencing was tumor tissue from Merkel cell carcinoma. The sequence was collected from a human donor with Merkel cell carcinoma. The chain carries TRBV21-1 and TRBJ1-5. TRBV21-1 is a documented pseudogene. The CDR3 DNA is TGTGCCAGCAGCAGCATGAGGACCCAGCATTTT. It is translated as CASSSMRTQHF.